These 29 T cell receptor beta chains share one sample of origin, sequenced in a study of Ad26.COV2.S vaccination and SARS-CoV-2 variants. As for treatment: about 20 received Ad26.COV2.S at low or high dose, single or two shots; about 5 received placebo; per-sample allocation not given. Sampling happened 63 days after the first vaccine or placebo injection. TCRdb's copy holds only in-frame clones and misses some; the assay was immunoSEQ multiplex PCR. The sample lists around 320,000 clones; around 85% were seen once. This specimen was peripheral blood, taken in a trial of Ad26.COV2.S vaccine versus placebo. These receptors came from a person aged 18-60 years who received the Ad26.COV2.S COVID-19 vaccine or a placebo.

For the CDR3, the DNA is TGTGCCAGCAGCCCCGATGTTGTAGTGGTTCCCCTACATCAGTACTTC. This translates into CASSPDVVVVPLHQYF. The genes are TRBV7-9 and TRBJ2-4, with D uncertain. The germline CDR1 and CDR2 sequences are SEHNR and FQNEAQ (reference sequence). V was pared by 5 bases and J by 12 bases, with 26 bases between. CDR3 length: 16 residues.

The V call is TRBV5-6, the J call TRBJ1-1, with D uncertain. The germline V gene has CDR1 SGHDT and CDR2 YYEEEE. Trimming removed 4 bases at V and 7 bases at J, with 14 bases between. The CDR3 is made up of 13 amino acids. The CDR3 DNA reads as TGTGCCAGCAGCCCGACCTTAGCTTATGAAGCTTTCTTT. Its protein is CASSPTLAYEAFF.

The chain is built from TRBV7-9 and TRBJ2-1; D is perhaps TRBD1 (6 bases). Trimming removed 1 base at V and 5 bases at J, with 15 bases between. This CDR3 is 16 amino acids long. Germline V gene lookup returns CDR1 SEHNR and CDR2 FQNEAQ (reference sequence). The CDR3 here is CASSLGLQGRNNEQFF. CDR3 sequence (DNA): TGTGCCAGCAGCTTAGGTTTGCAGGGGCGAAACAATGAGCAGTTCTTC.

The rearrangement uses TRBV24-1 and TRBJ2-1; the match to TRBD1 covers 9 bases. The CDR3 covers 14 residues. Germline lookup yields CDR1 KGHDR and CDR2 SFDVKD. With V trimmed by 4 bases and J by 9 bases, 6 bases remained unmatched. CDR3 DNA: TGTGCCACCAGTGACCGGACAGGGGTCGGTGAGCAGTTCTTC. Translation gives CATSDRTGVGEQFF.

The CDR3: CASRMPGTPMNTEAFF. DNA of the CDR3: TGTGCCAGTAGGATGCCCGGGACTCCCATGAACACTGAAGCTTTCTTT. The V and J genes are TRBV19 and TRBJ1-1; possibly TRBD1 for D (5 bases). With 6 bases removed from V and 0 bases from J, the gap between germline ends came to 17 bases. Germline CDR1 and CDR2: LNHDA and SQIVND (reference sequence). CDR3 length: 16 amino acids.

In nucleotides, the CDR3 is TGTGCCAGCAGCCCTCGGGACAGGGGAGTTACCGGGGAGCTGTTTTTT. Amino acid sequence: CASSPRDRGVTGELFF. The gene calls are TRBV5-4 and TRBJ2-2, with TRBD1 matching over 10 bases. The germline V gene has CDR1 SGHNT and CDR2 YYREEE (reference sequence). There are 16 residues in the CDR3. V shed 4 bases and J 5 bases; nucleotides not matched to a gene: 8.

This clone was counted at least ten times. The chain uses TRBV28 and TRBJ1-4; no firm D call. V shed 5 bases and J shed 8 bases, with 18 bases lying between them. Germline-derived CDR1 and CDR2 are MDHEN and SYDVKM. The CDR3 is 15 residues long. This chain's CDR3 is CASSLVGMAGEKLFF. Here the CDR3 DNA reads TGTGCCAGCAGTCTAGTGGGGATGGCCGGAGAAAAACTGTTTTTT.

This chain uses TRBV28 with TRBJ1-2; D ambiguous. CDR1 is MDHEN, CDR2 SYDVKM, per germline. The ends were cut back, 6 bases at V and 3 bases at J, with 17 bases in the middle. The CDR3 length is 15 residues. The CDR3 region has the DNA TGTGCCAGCAGCTTCCCACGAACGGGCTACTATGGCTACACCTTC. Translating it yields CASSFPRTGYYGYTF.

The rearrangement links TRBV19 to TRBJ1-1; possibly TRBD1 for D (6 bases). V was pared by 7 bases and J by 5 bases, with 14 bases between. Looked up from germline, CDR1 is LNHDA and CDR2 is SQIVND (reference sequence). CDR3 length equals 13 residues. The DNA of the CDR3 is TGTGCCAGTACCGACCGGGGGACAACTGAAGCTTTCTTT. It yields the protein CASTDRGTTEAFF.

The chain joins TRBV12-3 or TRBV12-4 to TRBJ2-7, with 8 bases lining up with TRBD1. The CDR3 is 13 amino acids. The V gene end was trimmed by 10 bases and the J gene end by 3 bases; junction bases not matched to a gene: 8. The CDR3 loop is CAIKGRGLYEQYF. The CDR3 region has the DNA TGTGCCATCAAGGGCAGGGGGCTCTACGAGCAGTACTTC.

V usage is TRBV6-5 and J usage is TRBJ1-5; possibly TRBD1 for D (5 bases). The CDR3 runs 14 residues. CDR1 is MNHEY, CDR2 SVGAGI, per germline. Trimming pared 6 bases from V and 6 bases from J, leaving 15 bases between. The CDR3 loop reads CASRGSGLSQPQHF. CDR3 DNA: TGTGCCAGCAGGGGGTCGGGGCTGAGTCAGCCCCAGCATTTT.

The chain couples TRBV5-8 to TRBJ1-3; D gene unclear. CDR3 length equals 14 residues. Between the trimmed V and J ends, which lost 0 bases and 1 base, there was a span of 5 bases. CDR1 is SGHTS and CDR2 is YDEGEE in the germline V gene. CDR3 residues: CASSLGLSGNTIYF. CDR3 coding DNA: TGTGCCAGCAGCTTGGGGTTATCTGGAAACACCATATATTTT.

The chain is built from TRBV3-1 (or the pseudogene TRBV3-2) and TRBJ2-6, with 9 bases aligning to TRBD1. This CDR3 comprises 19 residues. Germline V gene data show CDR1 as LGHDT and CDR2 as YNNKEL (reference sequence). V shed 4 bases and J 0 bases; nucleotides not matched to a gene: 10. CDR3 sequence: CASSPFWDRARSGANVLTF. DNA for the CDR3: TGTGCCAGCAGCCCTTTTTGGGACAGGGCCCGCTCTGGGGCCAACGTCCTGACTTTC.

This chain links TRBV4-1 with TRBJ1-6; tentative D call: TRBD1 (5 bases). Trimming cost V 1 base and J 0 bases, with 10 bases left between them. The V gene's germline CDR1 is MGHRA and CDR2 YSYEKL. This CDR3 has 17 residues. CDR3 loop: CASSQGWGSSYNSPLHF. The CDR3 DNA follows: TGCGCCAGCAGCCAAGGCTGGGGCAGCTCCTATAATTCACCCCTCCACTTT.

The V call is TRBV18, the J call TRBJ1-2; D unclear. V shed 5 bases and J shed 0 bases, with 10 bases lying between them. The CDR3 length is 14 residues. In germline, CDR1 is KGHSH, CDR2 LQKENI. The CDR3 region is CASSGPGANYGYTF. The CDR3 DNA reads TGTGCCAGCTCAGGGCCCGGCGCTAACTATGGCTACACCTTC.

The chain employs TRBV5-1 and TRBJ1-5; a weak D match, TRBD1 (5 bases). The CDR3 runs 13 residues. Germline values: CDR1 SGHRS, CDR2 YFSETQ. Trimming took off 1 base at V and 6 bases at J, with 8 bases between the two ends. DNA for the CDR3: TGCGCCAGCAGCTTGATCGGGGCTCAGCCCCAGCATTTT. Translation gives CASSLIGAQPQHF.

This chain connects TRBV20-1 to TRBJ2-1; TRBD1 matches at 8 bases. Germline-derived CDR1 and CDR2 are DFQATT and SNEGSKA (reference sequence). The CDR3 is 14 amino acids. V lost 3 bases and J lost 2; bases outside the gene matches: 3. The CDR3 is CSASWTGTYNEQFF. The CDR3 nucleotides are TGCAGTGCTAGTTGGACAGGGACCTACAATGAGCAGTTCTTC.

The chain is built from TRBV7-9 and TRBJ1-2; possibly TRBD1 for D (6 bases). The V gene lost 1 base and the J gene lost 5 bases, with 14 bases spanning the gap. Germline-derived CDR1 and CDR2 are SEHNR and FQNEAQ (reference sequence). The CDR3 contains 15 residues. CDR3 residues: CASSLVPDREYGYTF. The CDR3 DNA sequence: TGTGCCAGCAGCTTAGTCCCGGACAGAGAGTATGGCTACACCTTC.

The gene calls are TRBV10-3 and TRBJ1-2; D is unclear. Germline CDR1 reads ENHRY; CDR2 reads SYGVKD. The CDR3 has 13 amino acids. Trimming stripped 9 bases from V and 3 bases from J, with 14 bases between. CDR3 bases: TGTGCCATTACTAAGGCAGAAGACTATGGCTACACCTTC. Amino acids: CAITKAEDYGYTF.

The gene calls are TRBV7-8 and TRBJ1-4; D is unclear. CDR1 SGHVS and CDR2 FQNEAQ come from the germline V gene. This CDR3 is built from 15 residues. Trimming took 1 base from V and 3 from J, leaving 9 bases between them. The chain's CDR3 is CASSLEPGANEKLFF. The DNA for the CDR3 is TGTGCCAGCAGCTTAGAGCCCGGGGCTAATGAAAAACTGTTTTTT.

The chain is built from TRBV15 and TRBJ1-2; maybe TRBD1 (5 bases). Deletions cut 3 bases from V and 0 bases from J, with 11 bases between. This CDR3 contains 15 residues. Germline CDR1 is LNHNV and CDR2 is YYDKDF (reference sequence). The CDR3 DNA is TGTGCCACCAGCAGTCCGACAGTTCCTAACTATGGCTACACCTTC. It translates to CATSSPTVPNYGYTF.

The chain employs TRBV11-3 and TRBJ2-7; TRBD1 aligns across 9 bases. The CDR3 runs to 14 residues. V dropped 7 bases and J dropped 0; count of bases not matched to a gene: 4. Germline values: CDR1 SGHNT, CDR2 YENEEA. The CDR3 nucleotides read TGTGCCAGCACTCCGGGACAGGGCTCCTACGAGCAGTACTTC. It encodes CASTPGQGSYEQYF.

The gene calls are TRBV5-5 and TRBJ1-1; no firm D call. The germline gives CDR1 SGHKS, CDR2 YYEKEE (reference sequence). V was clipped by 4 bases and J by 4 bases, with 11 bases between them. CDR3 length: 13 amino acids. The CDR3 DNA follows: TGTGCCAGCAGCCCCGTGATAGGCACTGAAGCTTTCTTT. Protein sequence: CASSPVIGTEAFF.

The genes are TRBV21-1 and TRBJ1-6; whether TRBD1, the table's D call, matches the DNA was not checked. TRBV21-1 is a documented pseudogene. The CDR3 covers 14 residues. Here the CDR3 DNA reads TGTGCCAGCAGACTCCGGGACAAGTCTTCACCCCTCCACTTT. Its translation is CASRLRDKSSPLHF.

This clone has a single count. The gene calls are TRBV27 and TRBJ2-7; D unresolved. V lost 0 bases, J lost 5 bases, and 8 bases lay in between. CDR3 length equals 13 residues. CDR1 and CDR2 from the germline V gene are MNHEY and SMNVEV (reference sequence). CDR3 protein: CASSLSISHEQYF. In DNA, the CDR3 is TGTGCCAGCAGTTTATCGATTTCCCACGAGCAGTACTTC.

The chain employs TRBV19 and TRBJ2-5; D might be TRBD2 (5 bases). Trimming pared 6 bases from V and 2 bases from J, leaving 19 bases between. The CDR3 has 16 amino acids. In germline, CDR1 is LNHDA, CDR2 SQIVND (reference sequence). DNA for the CDR3: TGTGCCAGTAGCCGCCTGAGAGGGAACTATCAAGAGACCCAGTACTTC. Protein: CASSRLRGNYQETQYF.

The chain couples TRBV19 to TRBJ2-1, with unresolved D. V lost 3 bases, J lost 1 base, and 1 base lay in between. Germline lookup yields CDR1 LNHDA and CDR2 SQIVND (reference sequence). The CDR3 is 12 amino acids. The CDR3 DNA is TGTGCCAGTAGTATTTCCTACAATGAGCAGTTCTTC. Amino acids: CASSISYNEQFF.

The chain employs TRBV4-1 and TRBJ1-2; TRBD1 might be the D (5 bases). CDR3 length: 15 residues. Trimming cost V 1 base and J 1 base, with 10 bases left between them. Germline V gene sequence: CDR1 MGHRA, CDR2 YSYEKL. The CDR3 reads CASSQGRGNNYGYTF. As DNA, the CDR3 is TGCGCCAGCAGCCAAGGGAGGGGAAATAACTATGGCTACACCTTC.

There are a few counts of this clone. The chain combines TRBV18 with TRBJ1-2, with D unclear. The CDR3 loop spans 14 amino acids. CDR1 is KGHSH and CDR2 is LQKENI in the germline V gene. The germline V and J ends were trimmed by 6 bases and 4 bases, with 15 bases remaining between them. The CDR3 here is CASSYSGPGYGYTF. The CDR3, as DNA: TGTGCCAGCTCGTACAGCGGCCCTGGCTATGGCTACACCTTC.